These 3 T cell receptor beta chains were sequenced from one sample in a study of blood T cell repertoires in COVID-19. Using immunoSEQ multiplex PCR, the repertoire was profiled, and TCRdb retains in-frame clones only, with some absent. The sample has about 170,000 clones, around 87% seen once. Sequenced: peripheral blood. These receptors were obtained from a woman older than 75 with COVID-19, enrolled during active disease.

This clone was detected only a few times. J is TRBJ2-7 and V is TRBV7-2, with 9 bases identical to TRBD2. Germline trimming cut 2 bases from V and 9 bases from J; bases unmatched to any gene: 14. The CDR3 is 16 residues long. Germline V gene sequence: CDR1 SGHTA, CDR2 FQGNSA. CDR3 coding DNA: TGTGCCAGCAGCTTAAAGTTTGCGGGAGGGGCCCATGGGCAGTACTTC. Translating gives CASSLKFAGGAHGQYF.

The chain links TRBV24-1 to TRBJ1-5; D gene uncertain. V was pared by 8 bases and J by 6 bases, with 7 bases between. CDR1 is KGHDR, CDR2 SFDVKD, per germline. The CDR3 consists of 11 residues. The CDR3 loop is CATKVGQPQHF. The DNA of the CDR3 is TGTGCCACCAAAGTCGGTCAGCCCCAGCATTTT.

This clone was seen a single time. CDR3 DNA sequence: TGTGCCAGCAGCGTCAGGACAGGAACAAAGGAGGAGACCCAGTACTTC. It encodes CASSVRTGTKEETQYF. The gene calls are TRBV9 and TRBJ2-5; 7 bases agree with TRBD1. The CDR3 has 16 amino acids. With V trimmed by 2 bases and J by 5 bases, 12 bases remained unmatched. Germline CDR1 SGDLS, CDR2 YYNGEE.